Listed below are T cell receptor beta chains from one sample, sequenced in a study of shared T cell receptors in the human thymus. This table comes from immunoSEQ multiplex PCR, and its TCRdb copy is limited to in-frame clones, with some not included. The table has 500,000 to 850,000 clones, 80% to 90% seen once. The sample was also reused in another study, on human thymus T cells.

The material sequenced was thymocytes. All receptors come from a boy under two years old with a congenital heart defect. The CDR3 runs from the conserved cysteine through the conserved F or W. A D gene is named only where the DNA matches it firmly. Not all rows give a size; the values are once, few, many and, for expanded clones, a class.

>once|TRBJ2-3|-|TRBV5-4
TGTGCCAGCAGCACCCAGGGGCTGGGAGATACGCAGTATTTT
CASSTQGLGDTQYF
>-|TRBJ1-5|TRBD1|TRBV6-1
TGTGCCAGCGGGGACAGGGGGAATTGGGAGCCCCAGCATTTT
CASGDRGNWEPQHF
>-|TRBJ1-3|TRBD1|TRBV4-1
TGCGCCAGCAGCCAACCGGGACAGGGGACGAGTTCGGCTGGAAACACCATATATTTT
CASSQPGQGTSSAGNTIYF
>-|TRBJ2-1|-|TRBV9
TGTGCCAGCAGCGTAGATGATGGGGCCGGGTTCAAGAAGGGGTGGCAGTTCTTC
CASSVDDGAGFKKGWQFF
>-|TRBJ2-6|-|TRBV4-1
TGCGCCAGCAGCCACAACACTGGGGCCAACGTCCTGACTTTC
CASSHNTGANVLTF
>-|TRBJ2-2|-|TRBV7-7
TGTGCCAGCAGCTTAGCGCTATCAGAGACAGAGATCACCGGGGAGCTGTTTTTT
CASSLALSETEITGELFF
>-|TRBJ2-5|TRBD2|TRBV29-1
TGCAGCGGCGGGGGGGCCAGGGAGACCCAGTACTTC
CSGGGARETQYF
>-|TRBJ2-7|-|TRBV25-1
TGTGCCAGCAGTGAATCCGCCGGCGAGCAGTACTTC
CASSESAGEQYF
>-|TRBJ2-7|-|TRBV5-4
TGTGCCAGCAGCCCCGGGACTTCGCCCTACGAGCAGTACTTC
CASSPGTSPYEQYF
>-|TRBJ2-7|TRBD1|TRBV5-6
TGTGCCAGCAGCAGAAACAGGGGGTATAACGAGCAGTACTTC
CASSRNRGYNEQYF
>-|TRBJ2-5|-|TRBV4-3
TGCGCCAGCAGCCAAGTACGTCAGGGTGAGGATGAGACCCAGTACTTC
CASSQVRQGEDETQYF
>-|TRBJ1-4|-|TRBV15
TGTGCCACCAGCAGACGAATCGAGACAGCAACTAATGAAAAACTGTTTTTT
CATSRRIETATNEKLFF
>-|TRBJ2-7|-|TRBV7-9
TGTGCCAGCAGCTTAGATCGGGAGAGGACGAGCGAGCAGTACTTC
CASSLDRERTSEQYF
>-|TRBJ2-1|TRBD2|TRBV5-1
TGCGCCAGCAGCTTACCGGGACTAGCGGGGGCCTACAATGAGCAGTTCTTC
CASSLPGLAGAYNEQFF
>-|TRBJ2-7|-|TRBV25-1
TGTGCCAGCAGTGAAGTTCTGGACAACCTTAACGAGCAGTACTTC
CASSEVLDNLNEQYF
>-|TRBJ2-1|-|TRBV5-1
TGCGCCAGCAGCTCGACTAGTATCGGCTCCTACAATGAGCAGTTCTTC
CASSSTSIGSYNEQFF
>-|TRBJ1-3|TRBD1|TRBV14
TGTGCCAGCAGCCAAGAGGGGGGACAGGGGACTGGAAACACCATATATTTT
CASSQEGGQGTGNTIYF
>-|TRBJ2-1|TRBD2|TRBV6-5
TGTGCCCGCAGGGGCGGGAGGGTAAATGAGCAGTTCTTC
CARRGGRVNEQFF
>-|TRBJ1-1|TRBD1|TRBV27
TGTGCCAGCATGAGGGACAGGGAAAGGGGTGAAGCTTTCTTT
CASMRDRERGEAFF
>-|TRBJ1-1|-|TRBV10-3
TGTGCCATCACAGGGGATGACACTGAAGCTTTCTTT
CAITGDDTEAFF
>-|TRBJ1-4|-|TRBV28
TGTGCCAGCAGGGCAACAGGAGCAACTAATGAAAAACTGTTTTTT
CASRATGATNEKLFF
>-|TRBJ2-7|-|TRBV6-1
TGTGCCAGCAGTGTTTACGGGACATTGGGAGAGCAGTACTTC
CASSVYGTLGEQYF
>-|TRBJ2-1|TRBD2|TRBV9
TGTGCCAGCAGCGTAGGAAGGGTAGCGGGTAGAGTGAGCGATGAGCAGTTCTTC
CASSVGRVAGRVSDEQFF
>-|TRBJ2-7|TRBD2|TRBV15
TGTGCCACCAGCAGCGGGCGAGTAGCGGGAGGATACGAGCAGTACTTC
CATSSGRVAGGYEQYF
>-|TRBJ1-5|-|TRBV4-1
TGCGCCAGCAGCCAAGATCTAATAGCTAAGATTGGTACCGATCAGCCCCAGCATTTT
CASSQDLIAKIGTDQPQHF
>once|TRBJ1-4|-|TRBV5-4
TGTGCCAGCAGCTTTGGTCGGCAGGAAAATGAAAAACTGTTTTTT
CASSFGRQENEKLFF
>-|TRBJ2-5|-|TRBV25-1
TGTGCCAGCAGTGAACAGTGGGGGGGCCGAGAGACCCAGTACTTC
CASSEQWGGRETQYF
>few|TRBJ2-7|-|TRBV7-9
TGTGCCAGCAGCCCCGCCCAGGGCACCAGCTCCTACGAGCAGTACTTC
CASSPAQGTSSYEQYF
>-|TRBJ1-5|TRBD1|TRBV27
TGTGCCAGCAGTTTGGGGACAGATAGGAATTCGCAGCCCCAGCATTTT
CASSLGTDRNSQPQHF